This T cell receptor (beta chain) was sequenced in a study of cytomegalovirus exposure and HLA in healthy donors. A word on this clone: Its specificity is not known.

PCR primers comprised 60 Vbeta and 13 Jbeta primers. Assay: immunoSEQ multiplex PCR; the TCRdb copy retains only in-frame clones and omits some. The table has some 130,000 clones, about four fifths seen once. Trimming took 3 bases from V and 6 from J; bases not matched to a gene: 10. The CDR3 loop spans 15 amino acids. The germline V gene encodes CDR1 SGHRS and CDR2 YFSETQ. The study's findings and limits: A later analysis linked a missense variant in DCLRE1C to the trimming of TCR beta V and J genes. Donors were assumed by presence/absence analyses to have roughly uniform sequencing depth.

Healthy bone marrow donors supplied every sample. Donors counted as nominally healthy when sampled, yet unrecorded immune exposures were likely. The origin of this receptor is a woman in her thirties or forties in good health and CMV-seronegative. The sequenced sample consisted of PBMCs. The chain employs TRBV5-1 and TRBJ1-1, with 8 bases fitting TRBD1. The CDR3 loop is CASSSERQGLSEAFF. CDR3 bases: TGCGCCAGCAGCTCGGAACGACAGGGGTTATCTGAAGCTTTCTTT.